These 14 T cell receptor beta chains came from one sample sequenced in a study of blood T cell repertoires in COVID-19. Sequencing used immunoSEQ multiplex PCR; TCRdb keeps in-frame clones, though not all of them. The table records approximately 160,000 clones, around 82% of them present only once. Sequenced input: peripheral blood. These receptors were taken from a man aged 55 to 70 who had recovered from COVID-19.

This chain uses TRBV3-1 (or the pseudogene TRBV3-2) with TRBJ2-3; TRBD1 matches 7 bases. This CDR3 comprises 15 residues. Losses at the gene ends were 5 bases for V and 0 bases for J; bases not matched to a gene: 5. The germline CDR1 and CDR2 sequences are LGHDT and YNNKEL (reference sequence). The CDR3 is CASSLQGRSTDTQYF. The CDR3 nucleotides read TGTGCCAGCAGCTTACAGGGGCGAAGCACAGATACGCAGTATTTT.

This clone was counted a few times. J is TRBJ1-1 and V is TRBV9; D uncertain. V was cut by 0 bases and J by 0 bases, with 9 bases left in between. Germline-derived CDR1 and CDR2 are SGDLS and YYNGEE. The CDR3 is 15 amino acids. CDR3 bases: TGTGCCAGCAGCGTAGGAGCAGGATTGAACACTGAAGCTTTCTTT. Translating it yields CASSVGAGLNTEAFF. The whole variable domain, remainder taken from reference TRBV9 and TRBJ1-1, is DSGVTQTPKHLITATGQRVTLRCSPRSGDLSVYWYQQSLDQGLQFLIQYYNGEERAKGNILERFSAQQFPDLHSELNLSSLELGDSALYFCASSVGAGLNTEAFFGQGTRLTVV.

CDR3 nucleotides: TGTGCCAGCAGTTACTGGGGGGGCGAGGGGCCAGATACGCAGTATTTT. It specifies CASSYWGGEGPDTQYF. The chain recombines TRBV6-5 with TRBJ2-3; possible D gene TRBD2, 7 bases. This CDR3 has 16 residues. The V end was cut by 1 base, the J end by 4 bases, with 15 bases between. Germline-derived CDR1 and CDR2 are MNHEY and SVGAGI.

This clone occurred a few times. This chain's CDR3 is CASSLDRGDEKLFF. The CDR3 DNA reads TGTGCCAGCAGCTTAGACAGGGGAGATGAAAAACTGTTTTTT. The chain joins TRBV7-2 to TRBJ1-4; 7 bases map to TRBD1. The CDR3 totals 14 residues. Germline CDR1 reads SGHTA; CDR2 reads FQGNSA. V was pared by 1 base and J by 6 bases, with 2 bases of the junction left unmatched.

The J gene is TRBJ2-7, the V gene TRBV29-1, with TRBD1 identical over 10 bases. J gave up 3 bases and V 5 bases, and 4 bases lay outside the gene matches. This CDR3 contains 13 residues. Germline V gives CDR1 SQVTM, CDR2 ANQGSEA. The CDR3 protein is CSVSTGGIYEQYF. CDR3 DNA sequence: TGCAGCGTTTCGACAGGGGGCATCTACGAGCAGTACTTC.

J is TRBJ2-6 and V is TRBV18; 7 bases line up with TRBD1. V shed 6 bases, J shed 4 bases, and the junction held 6 bases outside the gene matches. CDR1 is KGHSH and CDR2 is LQKENI in the germline V gene. The CDR3 extends over 15 amino acids. The CDR3 nucleotides are TGTGCCAGCTCGGAGACAGGGCCCGGGGCCAACGTCCTGACTTTC. As protein: CASSETGPGANVLTF.

The CDR3 spells CASSFVTGDEKLFF. The CDR3 DNA follows: TGTGCCAGCAGCTTCGTGACAGGAGATGAAAAACTGTTTTTT. The chain combines TRBV5-6 with TRBJ1-4, with a weak D call TRBD1 (6 bases). The CDR3 is made up of 14 amino acids. Trimming removed 2 bases from V and 6 bases from J, with 11 bases in between. CDR1 and CDR2 from the germline V gene are SGHDT and YYEEEE.

The V and J genes are TRBV7-2 and TRBJ2-5; D possibly corresponds to TRBD1 (7 bases). The CDR3 contains 13 residues. V shed 7 bases and J shed 4 bases, with 13 bases lying between them. The germline V gene encodes CDR1 SGHTA and CDR2 FQGNSA. Written as DNA, the CDR3 is TGTGCCAGCATCAGGGGGGTTGGAGAGACCCAGTACTTC. This gives the protein CASIRGVGETQYF.

The chain recombines TRBV11-3 with TRBJ2-2; D is ambiguous. V was pared by 1 base and J by 2 bases, with 8 bases between. The germline CDR1 and CDR2 sequences are SGHNT and YENEEA. The CDR3 consists of 15 residues. CDR3 protein: CASSLGAPNTGELFF. CDR3 sequence (DNA): TGTGCCAGCAGCTTAGGGGCCCCAAACACCGGGGAGCTGTTTTTT.

The gene calls are TRBV21-1 and TRBJ2-2; the listed D gene, TRBD2, was not tested against the DNA. TRBV21-1 is tagged as a pseudogene. The CDR3 sequence is 15 residues long. The CDR3 loop is CASSESGASTGELFF. DNA for the CDR3: TGTGCCAGCAGCGAGAGCGGGGCGTCCACCGGGGAGCTGTTTTTT.

Turning to this clone: A much larger clone differs from this one at a single base, so this may be a read error. Other DNA sequences from this sample encode an identical CDR3 as well. The rearrangement joins TRBV12-3 or TRBV12-4 to TRBJ1-1; D not resolved. The CDR3 spans 13 residues. Trimming took off 3 bases at V and 0 bases at J, with 5 bases between the two ends. The CDR3 region has the DNA TGTGCCAGCAGTTTGGGCATGAACACTGAAGCTTTCTTT. It encodes CASSLGMNTEAFF.

The chain recombines TRBV19 with TRBJ1-6, with 8 nucleotides matching TRBD1. Trimming at V came to 8 bases and at J to 10 bases, leaving 10 bases not matched to a gene. The CDR3 runs 14 residues. Looked up from germline, CDR1 is LNHDA and CDR2 is SQIVND (reference sequence). CDR3 region: CASRTGRRNSPLHF. CDR3 sequence (DNA): TGTGCCAGTCGGACAGGGCGGCGAAACTCACCCCTCCACTTT.

The J gene is TRBJ1-6, the V gene TRBV2; 8 positions agree with TRBD1. The germline CDR1 and CDR2 sequences are SNHLY and FYNNEI. The CDR3 sequence is 16 residues long. With V trimmed by 6 bases and J by 0 bases, 4 bases remained unmatched. The CDR3: CASSLTGASYNSPLHF. CDR3 nucleotides: TGTGCCAGCAGCTTGACAGGGGCCTCCTATAATTCACCCCTCCACTTT.

V gene TRBV6-6 combines with J gene TRBJ2-3; 10 bases align to TRBD2. V trimming: 3 bases; J trimming: 1 base; junction bases outside the gene matches: 1. The CDR3 totals 15 residues. Germline V gene data show CDR1 as MNHNY and CDR2 as SVGAGI (reference sequence). The CDR3 loop is CASSYTSGGTDTQYF. DNA of the CDR3: TGTGCCAGCAGTTATACTAGCGGGGGCACAGATACGCAGTATTTT.